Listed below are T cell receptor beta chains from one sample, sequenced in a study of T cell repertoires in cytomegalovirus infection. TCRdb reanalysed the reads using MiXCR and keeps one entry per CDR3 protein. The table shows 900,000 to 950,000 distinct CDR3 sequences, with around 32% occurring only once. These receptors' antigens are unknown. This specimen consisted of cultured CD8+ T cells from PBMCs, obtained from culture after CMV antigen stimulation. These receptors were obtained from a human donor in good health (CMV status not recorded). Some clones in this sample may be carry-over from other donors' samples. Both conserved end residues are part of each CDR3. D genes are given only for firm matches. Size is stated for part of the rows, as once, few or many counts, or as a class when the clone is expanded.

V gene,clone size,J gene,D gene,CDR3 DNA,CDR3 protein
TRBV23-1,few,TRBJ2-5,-,TGCGCCAGCAGTCAATCTAGTCCCCGACGTAGGGAGACCCAGTACTTC,CASSQSSPRRRETQYF
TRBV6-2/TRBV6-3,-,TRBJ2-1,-,TGTGCCAGCAGTTACCTAGAGACACCGAGCTCCTACAATGAGCAGTTCTTC,CASSYLETPSSYNEQFF
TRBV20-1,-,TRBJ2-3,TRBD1,TGCAGTGCTAGAGTCGACAGGGGAGCCCCCGCAGATACGCAGTATTTT,CSARVDRGAPADTQYF
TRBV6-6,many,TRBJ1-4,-,TGTGCCAGCACCTTGGGGCAGCTGCTTAATGAAAAACTGTTTTTT,CASTLGQLLNEKLFF
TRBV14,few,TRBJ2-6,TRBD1,TGTGCCAGCAGCCAGACAGGGCTTACCCCGTATTCTGGGGCCAACGTCCTGACTTTC,CASSQTGLTPYSGANVLTF
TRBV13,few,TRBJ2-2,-,TGTGCCAGCACCTTACGCAGGGGGGTGTACACCGGGGAGCTGTTTTTT,CASTLRRGVYTGELFF
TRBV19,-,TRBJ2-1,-,TGTGCCAGTAGTATAGGCGTCAAAGGGCAGTTCTTC,CASSIGVKGQFF
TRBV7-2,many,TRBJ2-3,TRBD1,TGTGCCAGCAGCACCGGGACAGGTCGTCGCGATACGCAGTATTTT,CASSTGTGRRDTQYF
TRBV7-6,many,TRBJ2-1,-,TGTGCCAGCAGCTCCGGCTGGGGGGTTAGCTCCTACAATGAGCAGTTCTTC,CASSSGWGVSSYNEQFF
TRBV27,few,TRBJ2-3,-,TGTGCCAGCAGTATAACGGGGGGCCCTAGGGGAGATACGCAGTATTTT,CASSITGGPRGDTQYF
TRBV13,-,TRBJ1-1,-,TGTGCCAGCAGCATAAGTTACAGGGTGGGTTCTGAAGCTTTCTTT,CASSISYRVGSEAFF
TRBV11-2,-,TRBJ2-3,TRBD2,TGTGCCAGCAGGAACACTAGCGGCGGTAGCACAGATACGCAGTATTTT,CASRNTSGGSTDTQYF
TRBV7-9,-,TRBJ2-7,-,TGTGCCAGCAGCTTAGGGGGGCCCCGCGACCACGAGCAGTACTTC,CASSLGGPRDHEQYF
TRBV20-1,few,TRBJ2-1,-,TGCAGTGCTACCCCGCGGGTATGGTCCTACAATGAGCAGTTCTTC,CSATPRVWSYNEQFF
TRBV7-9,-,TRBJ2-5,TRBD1,TGTGCCAGCAGCTTACCCCGGGACAGCCAAGAGACCCAGTACTTC,CASSLPRDSQETQYF
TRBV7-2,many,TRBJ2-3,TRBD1,TGTGCCAGCAGCTTAGTGGTAACAGGGGCCACAGATACGCAGTATTTT,CASSLVVTGATDTQYF
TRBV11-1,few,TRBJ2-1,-,TGTGCCAGCAGCTTTGAGGGAACTGAGCAGTTCTTC,CASSFEGTEQFF
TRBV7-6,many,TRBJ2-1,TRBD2,TGTGCCAGCAGCACCCGACTAGCGGGGGGGAATGAGCAGTTCTTC,CASSTRLAGGNEQFF